This T cell receptor (beta chain) derives from a study of T cells in Graves' hyperthyroidism and ophthalmopathy. RNA transcripts yielded amplified TCR beta CDR3 regions. An initial round of RT-PCR targeting the TCR CDR3 relied on the HTBI primer set. MiXCR, applied by TCRdb to the multiplex PCR reads, yields one record per CDR3 protein. Of about 700,000 distinct CDR3 sequences in the sample, 11% to 15% were seen once. Study-level findings and limits: Clonotypes that were expanded in thyroid above 0.001 mostly appeared in blood too.

This clonotype was observed many times. Its antigen is unknown. The sequence was obtained from a young woman with Graves' hyperthyroidism. The sample was blood.

The CDR3 protein is CASSLSGEMSQETQYF. The CDR3 nucleotides read TGTGCCAGCAGTTTGTCGGGGGAAATGTCACAAGAGACCCAGTACTTC. The chain links TRBV28 to TRBJ2-5; D might be TRBD2 (6 bases). The V end lost 3 bases, the J end lost 2 bases, and 16 bases lay between the germline ends. Germline V lookup: CDR1 MDHEN, CDR2 SYDVKM. The CDR3 contains 16 residues.